A selection of T cell receptor beta chains follows, all from one sample in a study of post-analysis software for immune sequencing data. One entry per CDR3 protein, called by TCRdb with MiXCR from the PCR reads. The repertoire holds roughly 410,000 distinct CDR3 sequences, with less than 40% as singletons. The sequenced sample was blood. The receptors come from a girl aged 5-17 years with multiple sclerosis. Each CDR3 is given with its conserved first and last residue. Each record gives: clone size, D gene, J gene, V gene, CDR3 DNA, CDR3 protein. A D gene is named only where the DNA matches it firmly. Clone size is given for some rows only: seen once, a few or many times, or a class if the clone is expanded.

>-|TRBD1|TRBJ1-6|TRBV2
TGTGCCAGCAGTCGGGACAGCGTTGACCCACCCCTCCACTTT
CASSRDSVDPPLHF
>-|TRBD1|TRBJ2-1|TRBV29-1
TGCAGCGTTGGACAGGGTGGGGATGAGCAGTTCTTC
CSVGQGGDEQFF
>-|-|TRBJ1-1|TRBV10-3
TGTGCCGCGGGGGGAACGGGAACTGAAGCTTTCTTT
CAAGGTGTEAFF
>many|TRBD1|TRBJ2-3|TRBV7-8
TGTGCCAGCAGCCTGGGACAGGGGCGCACAGATACGCAGTATTTT
CASSLGQGRTDTQYF
>-|-|TRBJ1-2|TRBV5-6
TGTGCCAGCAGCTTGGCCCCGGACCGCTTTAGGGATGGCTACACCTTC
CASSLAPDRFRDGYTF
>-|-|TRBJ1-6|TRBV6-6
TGTGCCAGCAGTTATGGTCAGGTTAATTCACCCCTCCACTTT
CASSYGQVNSPLHF
>few|-|TRBJ2-3|TRBV14
TGTGCCAGCAGCCAAGATTACAGGACCACTAGCACAGATACGCAGTATTTT
CASSQDYRTTSTDTQYF
>-|TRBD2|TRBJ2-3|TRBV12-3/TRBV12-4
TGTGCCAGCAGTACGGGACTAGCGGGTTACACAGATACGCAGTATTTT
CASSTGLAGYTDTQYF
>once|TRBD1|TRBJ1-1|TRBV7-9
TGTGCCAGCAGCCCCCGGACAGGGGACACTGAAGCTTTCTTT
CASSPRTGDTEAFF
>-|-|TRBJ2-5|TRBV7-2
TGTGCCAGCAGCTTAGGGCTCCCCGCCCAGTACTTC
CASSLGLPAQYF
>few|TRBD2|TRBJ2-1|TRBV20-1
TGCAGTGCTAGAGGTTCGGGCGGGGGGGCGCTCAATGAGCAGTTCTTC
CSARGSGGGALNEQFF
>-|-|TRBJ2-5|TRBV3-1
TGTGCCAGCAGCCAAGAGGTGGCCTCGGGGGAGACCCAGTACTTC
CASSQEVASGETQYF
>-|TRBD1|TRBJ1-5|TRBV7-9
TGTGCCAGCAGCTACCAGGGGGCGAATCAGCCCCAGCATTTT
CASSYQGANQPQHF
>few|-|TRBJ1-2|TRBV9
TGTGCCAGCAGCAGGCCCGGTACCTATGGCTACACCTTC
CASSRPGTYGYTF
>few|TRBD2|TRBJ2-3|TRBV7-9
TGTGCCAGCACCCCGGGAGGGGGGGGCACAGATACGCAGTATTTT
CASTPGGGGTDTQYF
>-|TRBD2|TRBJ2-1|TRBV10-3
TGTGCCATCAGTGAGTCGAAGGGCTCAGCGGGGGGGCCGTATGAGCAGTTCTTC
CAISESKGSAGGPYEQFF
>-|-|TRBJ2-5|TRBV20-1
TGCAGTGCTAGAGATCCCCCTGGTGAGACCCAGTACTTC
CSARDPPGETQYF
>few|-|TRBJ1-6|TRBV20-1
TGCAGTGCTATGAACCAGGGGTATTCCTATAATTCACCCCTCCACTTT
CSAMNQGYSYNSPLHF
>few|-|TRBJ2-7|TRBV7-9
TGTGCCATAAGAAGGGGTGCCGAGCAGTACTTC
CAIRRGAEQYF
>-|TRBD1|TRBJ1-2|TRBV28
TGTGCCAGCAGCCGGGACAGGGTTCTTGGCTACACCTTC
CASSRDRVLGYTF
>-|-|TRBJ2-4|TRBV12-3/TRBV12-4
TGTGCCAGCAGTTTGGCGGCCTTGGGGGTCCCCAAAAACATTCAGTACTTC
CASSLAALGVPKNIQYF
>few|-|TRBJ2-3|TRBV5-1
TGTGCCAGCAGCTTGGATTCCGGGGCAGATACGCAGTATTTT
CASSLDSGADTQYF